The 21 T cell receptor beta chains listed next were all sequenced from one sample in a study of response to subunit inactivated influenza vaccine. TCRdb re-called the RT-PCR reads with MiXCR, one entry per CDR3 protein. The sample lists some 640,000 distinct CDR3 sequences; about 14% were seen once. The sequencing here drew on PBMCs from blood, taken 14 days before vaccination. The receptors stem from a man aged 45-65 years who received an inactivated influenza vaccine.

In its sample, this clonotype was seen a few times. The chain joins TRBV11-2 to TRBJ2-3, with D possibly matching TRBD2 (5 bases). V was shortened by 8 bases and J by 0 bases, with 27 bases between the two germline ends. CDR1 and CDR2 from the germline V gene are SGHAT and FQNNGV. This CDR3 is 19 amino acids long. The CDR3 bases are TGTGCCAGCCAAACTAGACGGTGGATGGGAACAACTAGCACAGATACGCAGTATTTT. Residues: CASQTRRWMGTTSTDTQYF.

In its sample, this clonotype was seen a few times. The CDR3 loop reads CASSRNDKAYEQYF. The CDR3 region has the DNA TGTGCCAGCAGCCGAAACGACAAGGCCTACGAGCAGTACTTC. This chain uses TRBV7-9 with TRBJ2-7; D gene uncertain. From germline, CDR1 is SEHNR and CDR2 FQNEAQ (reference sequence). V shed 5 bases and J shed 2 bases, with 13 bases lying between them. The CDR3 is 14 residues long.

V gene TRBV10-3 combines with J gene TRBJ2-7, with TRBD1 as a possible D gene (6 bases). The CDR3 runs to 13 residues. V was trimmed by 4 bases and J by 3 bases, leaving 10 bases between them. Per germline, CDR1 ENHRY and CDR2 SYGVKD. DNA for the CDR3: TGTGCCATCAGTGGGACGGACAGCTACGAGCAGTACTTC. Encoded protein: CAISGTDSYEQYF.

This chain uses TRBV28 with TRBJ2-1; possible D gene TRBD1, 6 bases. V shed 4 bases and J shed 10 bases, with 14 bases lying between them. This CDR3 is 13 amino acids long. Germline V lookup: CDR1 MDHEN, CDR2 SYDVKM. For the CDR3, the DNA is TGTGCCAGCAGTTATATTACAGGGAACGAGCAGTTCTTC. It codes for CASSYITGNEQFF.

The chain joins TRBV5-1 to TRBJ1-4; 9 positions match TRBD1. The CDR3 totals 15 residues. The germline V gene has CDR1 SGHRS and CDR2 YFSETQ. J was trimmed by 5 bases and V by 0 bases; bases with no gene match: 2. CDR3 loop: CASSLVGQGNEKLFF. DNA of the CDR3: TGCGCCAGCAGCTTGGTTGGACAGGGGAATGAAAAACTGTTTTTT.

V and J are TRBV6-5 and TRBJ1-1, with 7 positions matching TRBD1. CDR1 and CDR2 from the germline V gene are MNHEY and SVGAGI. V shed 2 bases and J 1 base; nucleotides not matched to a gene: 10. This CDR3 is built from 17 residues. The CDR3 sequence: CASSYLNGRGSNTEAFF. The CDR3 DNA is TGTGCCAGCAGTTACCTAAACGGCAGGGGGTCGAACACTGAAGCTTTCTTT.

The V and J genes are TRBV29-1 and TRBJ2-3, with D unclear. CDR1 SQVTM and CDR2 ANQGSEA come from the germline V gene. Trimming removed 3 bases at V and 4 bases at J, with 8 bases between. The CDR3 runs 12 residues. CDR3 in amino acids: CSVDLQADTQYF. The CDR3 nucleotides are TGCAGCGTTGACTTGCAGGCAGATACGCAGTATTTT.

In its sample, this clonotype was seen a few times. The rearrangement links TRBV20-1 to TRBJ2-2; D remains ambiguous. In germline, CDR1 is DFQATT, CDR2 SNEGSKA (reference sequence). Trimming cost V 2 bases and J 4 bases, with 8 bases left between them. The CDR3 contains 13 residues. Here the CDR3 DNA reads TGCAGTGCTAGAAGGCAGCTCACCGGGGAGCTGTTTTTT. Its translation: CSARRQLTGELFF.

This clonotype was seen many times. The chain uses TRBV6-4 and TRBJ2-3; D remains ambiguous. This CDR3 has 14 amino acids. Germline loops: CDR1 MRHNA, CDR2 SNTAGT. Trimming left V 0 bases short and J 3 bases short, with 7 bases between. Here the CDR3 reads CASSDSTETDTQYF. For the CDR3, the DNA is TGTGCCAGCAGTGACTCGACGGAGACAGATACGCAGTATTTT.

This chain connects TRBV12-3 or TRBV12-4 to TRBJ2-6; D unresolved. The CDR3 length is 15 residues. V was trimmed by 3 bases and J by 4 bases, leaving 10 bases between them. The CDR3 sequence: CASSFGSLGANVLTF. DNA of the CDR3: TGTGCCAGCAGTTTTGGGTCCCTGGGGGCCAACGTCCTGACTTTC.

This clonotype was detected a few times. The V and J genes are TRBV5-1 and TRBJ1-2; D ambiguous. The V end lost 0 bases, the J end lost 3 bases, and 9 bases lay between the germline ends. The CDR3 has 14 amino acids. The germline V gene has CDR1 SGHRS and CDR2 YFSETQ. CDR3: CASSLGQEHYGYTF. The DNA of the CDR3 is TGCGCCAGCAGCTTGGGCCAGGAGCACTATGGCTACACCTTC. Full variable domain (outside the CDR3, taken from reference TRBV5-1 and TRBJ1-2): KAGVTQTPRYLIKTRGQQVTLSCSPISGHRSVSWYQQTPGQGLQFLFEYFSETQRNKGNFPGRFSGRQFSNSRSEMNVSTLELGDSALYLCASSLGQEHYGYTFGSGTRLTVV.

The rearrangement links TRBV6-2 or TRBV6-3 to TRBJ2-2; the match to TRBD2 covers 8 bases. Per germline, CDR1 MNHEY and CDR2 SVGEGT. The CDR3 has 20 amino acids. The trim removed 0 bases at V and 4 bases at J, leaving 16 bases unmatched. The CDR3 DNA follows: TGTGCCAGCAGTTACTCCCCGTACTACCCCACCGGGAGGGGCACCGGGGAGCTGTTTTTT. This encodes CASSYSPYYPTGRGTGELFF.

Only a few counts were recorded for this clonotype. The chain couples TRBV11-2 to TRBJ2-1; 7 bases are a match to TRBD1. The CDR3 spans 17 residues. The trim removed 1 base at V and 8 bases at J, leaving 14 bases unmatched. CDR1 and CDR2 (germline): SGHAT, FQNNGV. CDR3 sequence reads: CASSLVSRGRTSDEQFF. In nucleotides, the CDR3 is TGTGCCAGCAGCTTAGTTTCGAGGGGGCGGACTTCGGATGAGCAGTTCTTC.

The chain combines TRBV7-9 with TRBJ2-7; TRBD1 aligns across 8 bases. Losses at the gene ends were 5 bases for V and 2 bases for J; bases not matched to a gene: 5. Germline CDR1 and CDR2: SEHNR and FQNEAQ (reference sequence). The CDR3 spans 14 residues. CDR3 sequence: CASSMTGAAYEQYF. CDR3 bases: TGTGCCAGCAGCATGACAGGGGCTGCCTACGAGCAGTACTTC.

The chain uses TRBV9 and TRBJ2-2, with a weak D call TRBD2 (5 bases). This CDR3 is built from 15 residues. Germline lookup yields CDR1 SGDLS and CDR2 YYNGEE. V was shortened by 4 bases and J by 5 bases, with 15 bases between the two germline ends. For the CDR3, the DNA is TGTGCCAGCAGCCTGCGCCACTCGGGGACCGGGGAGCTGTTTTTT. This translates into CASSLRHSGTGELFF.

This rearrangement joins TRBV5-1 to TRBJ2-3; either TRBD1 or TRBD2 may fit D (5 bases each). This CDR3 has 14 residues. Trimming left V 4 bases short and J 11 bases short, with 20 bases between. Looked up from germline, CDR1 is SGHRS and CDR2 is YFSETQ. As DNA, the CDR3 is TGCGCCAGCAGCCCACGAGGGGTCCTCCCGGAGCAGTATTTT. It yields the protein CASSPRGVLPEQYF.

This clonotype was seen at least ten times. V is TRBV12-3 or TRBV12-4 and J is TRBJ1-1, with D uncertain. The V end lost 3 bases, the J end lost 4 bases, and 12 bases lay between the germline ends. The CDR3 runs 14 residues. In DNA, the CDR3 is TGTGCCAGCAGTTTCCCGGGGTTGCGCACTGAAGCTTTCTTT. It codes for CASSFPGLRTEAFF.

In this sample, this clonotype turned up a few times. The chain recombines TRBV29-1 with TRBJ1-2; no definite D call. CDR3 length: 13 residues. CDR1 and CDR2 (germline): SQVTM, ANQGSEA. V gave up 2 bases and J gave up 3 bases, with 10 bases separating them. The chain's CDR3 is CSVEPPGYYGYTF. Written as DNA, the CDR3 is TGCAGCGTTGAACCCCCAGGCTACTATGGCTACACCTTC.

V gene TRBV3-1 combines with J gene TRBJ2-2, with 11 bases identical to TRBD2. The germline V gene has CDR1 LGHDT and CDR2 YNNKEL (reference sequence). CDR3 length: 15 amino acids. J lost 6 bases, V lost 6 bases, and 6 bases had no gene match. The CDR3 loop is CASRPTSGISGELFF. CDR3 sequence (DNA): TGTGCCAGCAGACCGACTAGCGGGATCTCCGGGGAGCTGTTTTTT.

This clonotype turned up a few times. The V gene is TRBV29-1, the J gene TRBJ2-7; D is undetermined. The CDR3 covers 15 residues. Trimming removed 3 bases from V and 5 bases from J, with 20 bases in between. The germline V gene has CDR1 SQVTM and CDR2 ANQGSEA. CDR3 nucleotides: TGCAGCGTTGAGGGTAACCTAGAAGACCGGAACGAGCAGTACTTC. As protein: CSVEGNLEDRNEQYF.

The chain joins TRBV7-8 to TRBJ2-5, with 8 bases identical to TRBD2. The CDR3 is made up of 16 amino acids. CDR1 and CDR2 from the germline V gene are SGHVS and FQNEAQ. J lost 4 bases, V lost 5 bases, and 12 bases had no gene match. The CDR3 spells CASSVNTGGRGETQYF. The DNA for the CDR3 is TGTGCCAGCAGCGTCAACACGGGGGGGCGGGGAGAGACCCAGTACTTC.